This T cell receptor (beta chain) was captured in a study of CD8+ T cells in alopecia areata. Across the study: Treated patients were dosed with oral tofacitinib, taking 5 to 10 mg twice daily.

Germline V gene lookup returns CDR1 SGDLS and CDR2 YYNGEE. The length of the CDR3 is 15 residues. The V and J ends lost 0 bases and 1 base, in that order; junction bases with no gene match: 4. As to this clone: As yet, its antigen is unknown.

Study outcomes and limitations: Normal skin's resident alphabeta T cells are also sequenced in scalp samples. Mouse data revealed clearer TCR sharing than patient data did, a gap possibly tied to HLA.

Treatment indicated: oral pan-JAK inhibitor, 5-10 mg twice daily. As part of sample collection, lesional scalp punch biopsies and peripheral blood were taken from alopecia areata patients. Reverse transcription of extracted RNA yielded cDNA, which provided the sequencing template. TCRdb keeps only in-frame clones here, not all; method: immunoSEQ multiplex PCR. The sample has about 180,000 clones; 50% to 65% are singletons. This sequence was found in a human donor with alopecia areata. This chain uses TRBV9 with TRBJ2-7; 7 bases line up with TRBD2. The sequenced sample was CD8+ T cells sorted from blood, obtained at week 24, from a patient treated with tofacitinib. CDR3 sequence reads: CASSVGSGVSYEQYF. Here the CDR3 DNA reads TGTGCCAGCAGCGTAGGCAGCGGGGTTTCCTACGAGCAGTACTTC.